This T cell receptor (beta chain) emerged from a study of PD-1 blockade in classical Hodgkin lymphoma. Study-wide context: Patients received nivolumab 3 mg/kg intravenously every 2 weeks.

Each patient experienced a relapse that followed autologous stem cell transplantation, and brentuximab vedotin exposure varied. Trimming stripped 6 bases from V and 6 bases from J, with 20 bases between. Germline lookup yields CDR1 MNHEY and CDR2 SVGAGI. CDR3 length equals 15 residues. Study results and limitations: Relapsed/refractory patients reportedly had lower baseline diversity than newly diagnosed patients. Before treatment, complete responders showed about the same diversity as newly diagnosed patients.

Sequenced by immunoSEQ multiplex PCR; TCRdb stores in-frame clones only, minus some. The sample yields roughly 92,000 clones, 80% to 95% seen once. Comment on this clone: Its specificity is unknown.

The specimen was peripheral blood mononuclear cells (PBMCs), collected at baseline. This clonotype originated in a human donor with classical Hodgkin lymphoma. The chain couples TRBV6-5 to TRBJ1-2, with D tentatively TRBD1 (6 bases). CDR3 in DNA: TGTGCCAGCAGCTATAGGAACAGGGCTTTGAATGGCTACACCTTC. It translates to CASSYRNRALNGYTF.